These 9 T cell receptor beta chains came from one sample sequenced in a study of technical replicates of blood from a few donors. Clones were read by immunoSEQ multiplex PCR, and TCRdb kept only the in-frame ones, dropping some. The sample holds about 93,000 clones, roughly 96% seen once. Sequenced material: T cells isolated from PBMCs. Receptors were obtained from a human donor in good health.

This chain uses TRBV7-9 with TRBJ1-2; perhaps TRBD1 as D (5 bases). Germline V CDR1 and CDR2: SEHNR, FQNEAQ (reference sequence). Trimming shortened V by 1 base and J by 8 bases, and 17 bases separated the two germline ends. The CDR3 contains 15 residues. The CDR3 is CASSLVEPRGEGYTF. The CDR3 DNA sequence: TGTGCCAGCAGCTTAGTCGAGCCTCGGGGGGAAGGCTACACCTTC.

The CDR3 here is CASSQQGVNQPQHF. The DNA of the CDR3 is TGTGCCAGCTCACAACAGGGGGTCAATCAGCCCCAGCATTTT. This chain links TRBV18 with TRBJ1-5, with 8 bases identical to TRBD1. V dropped 4 bases and J dropped 3; count of bases not matched to a gene: 2. The CDR3 totals 14 residues. Looked up from germline, CDR1 is KGHSH and CDR2 is LQKENI.

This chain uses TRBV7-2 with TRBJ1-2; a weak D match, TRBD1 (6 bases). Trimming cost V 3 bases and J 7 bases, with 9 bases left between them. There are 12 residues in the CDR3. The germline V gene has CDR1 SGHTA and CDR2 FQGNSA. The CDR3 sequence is CASSFRGGGYTF. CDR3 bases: TGTGCCAGCAGCTTCAGGGGCGGTGGCTACACCTTC.

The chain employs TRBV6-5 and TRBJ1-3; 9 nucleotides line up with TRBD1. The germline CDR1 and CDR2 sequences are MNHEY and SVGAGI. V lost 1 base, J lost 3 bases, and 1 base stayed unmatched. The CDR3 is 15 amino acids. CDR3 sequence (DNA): TGTGCCAGCAGTTACTACAGGGGGCTTGGAAACACCATATATTTT. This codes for CASSYYRGLGNTIYF.

As DNA, the CDR3 is TGTGCCAGCAAGCAGACAGGGGGCTCAAATGAGCAGTTCTTC. Translated, it gives CASKQTGGSNEQFF. This chain uses TRBV6-1 with TRBJ2-1, with TRBD1 identical over 10 bases. V shed 7 bases, J shed 7 bases, and the junction held 7 bases outside the gene matches. CDR3 length: 14 residues. The germline V gene has CDR1 MNHNS and CDR2 SASEGT.

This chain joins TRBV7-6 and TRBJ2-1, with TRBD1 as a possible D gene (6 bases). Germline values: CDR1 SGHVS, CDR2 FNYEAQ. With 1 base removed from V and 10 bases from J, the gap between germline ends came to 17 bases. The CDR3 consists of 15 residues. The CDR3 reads CASSLEALRGEEQFF. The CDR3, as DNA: TGTGCCAGCAGCTTAGAAGCCCTCAGGGGTGAGGAGCAGTTCTTC.

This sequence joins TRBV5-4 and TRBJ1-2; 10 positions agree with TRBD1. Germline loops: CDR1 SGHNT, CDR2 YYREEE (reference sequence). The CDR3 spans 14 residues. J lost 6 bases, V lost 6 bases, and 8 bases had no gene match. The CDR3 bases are TGTGCCAGCAACCGCGGACAGGGGGTTGATGGCTACACCTTC. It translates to CASNRGQGVDGYTF. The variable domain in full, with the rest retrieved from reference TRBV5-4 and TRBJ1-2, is ETGVTQSPTHLIKTRGQQVTLRCSSQSGHNTVSWYQQALGQGPQFIFQYYREEENGRGNFPPRFSGLQFPNYSSELNVNALELDDSALYLCASNRGQGVDGYTFGSGTRLTVV.

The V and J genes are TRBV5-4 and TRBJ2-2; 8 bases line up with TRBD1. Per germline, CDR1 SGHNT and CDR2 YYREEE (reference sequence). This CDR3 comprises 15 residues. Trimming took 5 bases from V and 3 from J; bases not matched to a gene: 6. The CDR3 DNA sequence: TGTGCCAGCAGTTTTCAGGGGGCGGACACCGGGGAGCTGTTTTTT. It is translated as CASSFQGADTGELFF.

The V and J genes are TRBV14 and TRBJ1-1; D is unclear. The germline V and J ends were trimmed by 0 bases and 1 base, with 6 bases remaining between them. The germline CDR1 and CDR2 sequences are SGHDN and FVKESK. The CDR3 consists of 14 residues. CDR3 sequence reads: CASSQELGNTEAFF. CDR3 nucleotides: TGTGCCAGCAGCCAAGAACTAGGGAACACTGAAGCTTTCTTT.